The 15 T cell receptor beta chains below were found in one sample sequenced in a study of blood T cell repertoires in COVID-19. Sequenced by immunoSEQ multiplex PCR; TCRdb stores in-frame clones only, minus some. Of about 210,000 clones in the sample, roughly 87% were seen once. The sequencing sample was made of PBMCs or T cells enriched from blood (not recorded which). The source of these receptors is a man between 18 and 35 years old with acute COVID-19.

This clone was seen only once. The rearrangement links TRBV2 to TRBJ2-7; 10 bases line up with TRBD2. V shed 0 bases, J shed 0 bases, and the junction held 17 bases outside the gene matches. Germline V gene sequence: CDR1 SNHLY, CDR2 FYNNEI. This CDR3 is built from 21 residues. The CDR3, as DNA: TGTGCCAGCAGTGAAGCGCTTCCGGGATTGACTAGCGGGTTAAGCTCCTACGAGCAGTACTTC. Residues: CASSEALPGLTSGLSSYEQYF.

The chain employs TRBV4-3 and TRBJ1-2; D remains unclear. Germline V gene lookup returns CDR1 LGHNA and CDR2 YSLEER. The CDR3 totals 19 residues. V shed 1 base and J shed 0 bases, with 21 bases lying between them. As DNA, the CDR3 is TGCGCCAGCAGCCAAGTTGGAGCCACACCTGGAACTCCTAACTATGGCTACACCTTC. It translates to CASSQVGATPGTPNYGYTF.

The count of this clone is one. The chain employs TRBV18 and TRBJ1-6; 9 bases line up with TRBD1. Trimming at V came to 3 bases and at J to 6 bases, leaving 6 bases not matched to a gene. The CDR3 extends over 16 amino acids. Germline V lookup: CDR1 KGHSH, CDR2 LQKENI. CDR3 DNA: TGTGCCAGCTCACCGCGTCCGGGACAGGGTAATTCACCCCTCCACTTT. This gives the protein CASSPRPGQGNSPLHF.

In this sample, this clone turned up a few times. The chain has TRBV4-3 and TRBJ1-3; tentatively, D is TRBD1 (6 bases). V gave up 3 bases and J gave up 4 bases, with 16 bases separating them. The CDR3 totals 16 residues. Per the germline V gene, CDR1 is LGHNA and CDR2 is YSLEER. CDR3 amino acids: CASSHESGTPGNTIYF. CDR3 sequence (DNA): TGCGCCAGCAGCCACGAATCCGGGACACCGGGAAACACCATATATTTT.

This clone was detected once. This chain uses TRBV28 with TRBJ2-3, with 7 bases matching TRBD1. The length of the CDR3 is 13 residues. Unmatched junction bases numbered 1, after V lost 7 bases and J lost 0 bases. Germline CDR1 reads MDHEN; CDR2 reads SYDVKM. The CDR3 here is CASTTGSTDTQYF. Here the CDR3 DNA reads TGTGCCAGCACGACAGGGAGCACAGATACGCAGTATTTT.

J is TRBJ1-3 and V is TRBV19, with no clear D. Germline V gene sequence: CDR1 LNHDA, CDR2 SQIVND (reference sequence). With 8 bases removed from V and 2 bases from J, the gap between germline ends came to 19 bases. The CDR3 length is 16 residues. The CDR3 nucleotides read TGTGCCAGTGCTTCGAGCCCACTCCCACCTGGAAACACCATATATTTT. It specifies CASASSPLPPGNTIYF. Full variable domain (missing parts from reference TRBV19 and TRBJ1-3): DGGITQSPKYLFRKEGQNVTLSCEQNLNHDAMYWYRQDPGQGLRLIYYSQIVNDFQKGDIAEGYSVSREKKESFPLTVTSAQKNPTAFYLCASASSPLPPGNTIYFGEGSWLTVV.

V and J are TRBV7-3 and TRBJ1-5; TRBD1 matches at 9 bases. The V and J ends lost 4 bases and 7 bases, in that order; junction bases with no gene match: 5. The CDR3 loop spans 14 amino acids. Germline CDR1 SGHTA, CDR2 FQGTGA. DNA for the CDR3: TGTGCCAGCAGCTGGGGACAGGGAGAACAGCCCCAGCATTTT. This encodes CASSWGQGEQPQHF.

The chain couples TRBV5-4 to TRBJ2-7; D may be TRBD1 (6 bases). Trimming took 0 bases from V and 7 from J, leaving 17 bases between them. The CDR3 is 15 amino acids. Germline V gives CDR1 SGHNT, CDR2 YYREEE (reference sequence). CDR3 bases: TGTGCCAGCAGCTTGGATTTGGGGGCCGGCGGGGAGCAGTACTTC. The encoded protein is CASSLDLGAGGEQYF. The full variable domain, its missing parts supplied by reference TRBV5-4 and TRBJ2-7, is ETGVTQSPTHLIKTRGQQVTLRCSSQSGHNTVSWYQQALGQGPQFIFQYYREEENGRGNFPPRFSGLQFPNYSSELNVNALELDDSALYLCASSLDLGAGGEQYFGPGTRLTVT.

J is TRBJ2-7 and V is TRBV27, with a tentative D call TRBD2 (5 bases). This CDR3 comprises 15 residues. Trimming removed 11 bases at V and 3 bases at J, with 23 bases between. Germline loops: CDR1 MNHEY, CDR2 SMNVEV (reference sequence). This CDR3 reads CASGDVFNSLYEQYF. The CDR3 DNA follows: TGTGCCTCCGGGGATGTTTTTAATAGTCTCTACGAGCAGTACTTC.

This clone was observed a single time. This CDR3 is CASSPHPGRPYEQYF. For the CDR3, the DNA is TGTGCCAGCAGCCCCCATCCCGGGAGACCCTACGAGCAGTACTTC. The rearrangement joins TRBV7-2 to TRBJ2-7; D may be TRBD2 (6 bases). Trimming cost V 5 bases and J 2 bases, with 16 bases left between them. Germline V gene data show CDR1 as SGHTA and CDR2 as FQGNSA. CDR3 size: 15 residues.

This chain connects TRBV6-5 to TRBJ1-3; D gene unclear. This CDR3 is 13 amino acids long. In germline, CDR1 is MNHEY, CDR2 SVGAGI. Trimming pared 6 bases from V and 4 bases from J, leaving 10 bases between. The CDR3 nucleotides read TGTGCCAGCAGGGCCAATACGGGAAACACCATATATTTT. Amino acids: CASRANTGNTIYF.

V and J are TRBV24-1 and TRBJ2-3; 7 positions agree with TRBD2. This CDR3 region has 16 residues. Unmatched junction bases numbered 9, after V lost 4 bases and J lost 3 bases. CDR1 is KGHDR, CDR2 SFDVKD, per germline. The CDR3 DNA follows: TGTGCCACCAGTGACCCTAGCGGTCAGGGTACAGATACGCAGTATTTT. This encodes CATSDPSGQGTDTQYF.

The V and J genes are TRBV9 and TRBJ2-2, with 13 bases that match TRBD2. The CDR3 length is 17 residues. Germline lookup yields CDR1 SGDLS and CDR2 YYNGEE. V shed 0 bases, J shed 4 bases, and the junction held 3 bases outside the gene matches. The CDR3 bases are TGTGCCAGCAGCGTAGGACTAGCGGGAGGTCGCACCGGGGAGCTGTTTTTT. It encodes CASSVGLAGGRTGELFF.

The CDR3 DNA reads TGTGCCAGCAGTCCCTGGGGCGGTAACACTGAAGCTTTCTTT. The encoded protein is CASSPWGGNTEAFF. This chain connects TRBV14 to TRBJ1-1; possibly TRBD1 for D (5 bases). The CDR3 loop spans 14 amino acids. In germline, CDR1 is SGHDN, CDR2 FVKESK. Trimming removed 6 bases at V and 2 bases at J, with 13 bases between.

V gene TRBV7-6 combines with J gene TRBJ2-1; D uncertain. Germline values: CDR1 SGHVS, CDR2 FNYEAQ. CDR3 size: 15 residues. V shed 0 bases and J shed 2 bases, with 8 bases lying between them. CDR3 coding DNA: TGTGCCAGCAGCTTAGCGGCAGTGACCTACAATGAGCAGTTCTTC. Residues: CASSLAAVTYNEQFF.